Listed here are 17 T cell receptor beta chains from one sample, sequenced in a study of blood T cell repertoires in COVID-19 (TCRdb year 2020). Library preparation used the immunoSEQ multiplex PCR assay. TCRdb limited this immuneACCESS table to in-frame rearrangements with V and J called. A share of clones is missing; checked studies link under half to unresolved V genes, and the rest is unexplained. The sample yields about 160,000 clones; over 70% were counted once. About 6.5% of the sample comes from the top ten. The sample was peripheral blood. Every receptor here comes from a man older than 75 with acute or convalescent COVID-19.

V is TRBV12-3 or TRBV12-4 and J is TRBJ1-2, with D possibly matching TRBD1 (6 bases). The CDR3 is 13 residues long. Trimming removed 6 bases at V and 4 bases at J, with 12 bases between. The CDR3 region has the DNA TGTGCCAGCAGCCTCGGCAGGGGCTATGGCTACACCTTC. Encoded protein: CASSLGRGYGYTF.

The V gene is TRBV6-5, the J gene TRBJ1-6, with a weak D call TRBD1 (6 bases). The CDR3 extends over 14 amino acids. Trimming took 2 bases from V and 7 from J, leaving 9 bases between them. Germline V gene lookup returns CDR1 MNHEY and CDR2 SVGAGI. The CDR3 loop reads CASSYVQGNSPLHF. The CDR3 region has the DNA TGTGCCAGCAGTTACGTACAGGGAAATTCACCCCTCCACTTT.

The chain links TRBV3-1 (or the pseudogene TRBV3-2) to TRBJ1-3; D is undetermined. This CDR3 is built from 14 residues. V dropped 4 bases and J dropped 4 bases, with 11 bases sitting between them. The germline CDR1 and CDR2 sequences are LGHDT and YNNKEL (reference sequence). CDR3: CASSRRETGNTIYF. The CDR3, as DNA: TGTGCCAGCAGCCGTCGGGAGACGGGAAACACCATATATTTT.

The rearrangement uses TRBV5-1 and TRBJ2-7; 12 nucleotides line up with TRBD1. The CDR3 sequence is 21 residues long. Germline V gene sequence: CDR1 SGHRS, CDR2 YFSETQ. The V gene end was trimmed by 1 base and the J gene end by 2 bases; junction bases not matched to a gene: 19. The chain's CDR3 is CASSLTPASGQGAHLAYEQYF. Here the CDR3 DNA reads TGCGCCAGCAGCTTGACCCCTGCCTCGGGACAGGGGGCCCACTTGGCCTACGAGCAGTACTTC.

This clone has more than one count but fewer than ten. The chain combines TRBV27 with TRBJ1-4, with a possible D match to TRBD1 (5 bases). V was pared by 3 bases and J by 3 bases, with 8 bases between. The CDR3 consists of 14 residues. Germline V gene data show CDR1 as MNHEY and CDR2 as SMNVEV (reference sequence). In DNA, the CDR3 is TGTGCCAGCAGTTTCGCGGGGGCTAATGAAAAACTGTTTTTT. Protein product: CASSFAGANEKLFF.

The J gene is TRBJ1-2, the V gene TRBV9; D gene ambiguous. Germline V CDR1 and CDR2: SGDLS, YYNGEE. This CDR3 is 12 amino acids long. With 0 bases removed from V and 8 bases from J, the gap between germline ends came to 8 bases. CDR3 loop: CASSVGSGGYTF. Here the CDR3 DNA reads TGTGCCAGCAGCGTAGGATCAGGCGGCTACACCTTC. The full variable domain, its missing parts supplied by reference TRBV9 and TRBJ1-2, is DSGVTQTPKHLITATGQRVTLRCSPRSGDLSVYWYQQSLDQGLQFLIQYYNGEERAKGNILERFSAQQFPDLHSELNLSSLELGDSALYFCASSVGSGGYTFGSGTRLTVV.

This chain uses TRBV9 with TRBJ2-7; 7 bases line up with TRBD1. Trimming took 3 bases from V and 2 from J; bases not matched to a gene: 2. This CDR3 has 13 amino acids. In germline, CDR1 is SGDLS, CDR2 YYNGEE. The CDR3 here is CASSGGQTYEQYF. The CDR3 DNA is TGTGCCAGCAGCGGGGGACAGACCTACGAGCAGTACTTC.

This clone showed up just once. The chain recombines TRBV25-1 with TRBJ2-3, with a possible D match to TRBD2 (7 bases). CDR1 and CDR2 from the germline V gene are MGHDK and SYGVNS. Trimming removed 6 bases from V and 2 bases from J, with 12 bases in between. The CDR3 runs 14 residues. The CDR3: CASSTGGLTDTQYF. CDR3 DNA sequence: TGTGCCAGCAGCACGGGGGGCCTCACAGATACGCAGTATTTT.

The gene calls are TRBV29-1 and TRBJ2-5, with D maybe TRBD2 (7 bases). V lost 7 bases and J 5 bases, leaving 23 bases between the germline ends. Germline CDR1 reads SQVTM; CDR2 reads ANQGSEA. The CDR3 has 15 amino acids. This CDR3 is CSAPGGWEGPETQYF. Here the CDR3 DNA reads TGCAGCGCTCCCGGGGGCTGGGAGGGTCCGGAGACCCAGTACTTC.

The chain combines TRBV20-1 with TRBJ2-7; a possible D gene is TRBD1 (6 bases). The V gene's germline CDR1 is DFQATT and CDR2 SNEGSKA (reference sequence). Trimming shortened V by 3 bases and J by 4 bases, and 7 bases separated the two germline ends. The CDR3 spans 11 residues. CDR3 sequence (DNA): TGCAGTGCTAGTGACAGGTACGAGCAGTACTTC. Residues: CSASDRYEQYF.

The CDR3 nucleotides read TGTGCCAGCAGCTTTAACAGGGCCGACTCTGGAAACACCATATATTTT. Protein: CASSFNRADSGNTIYF. The J gene is TRBJ1-3, the V gene TRBV11-2; D may be TRBD1 (6 bases). Trimming pared 3 bases from V and 0 bases from J, leaving 12 bases between. Germline V gives CDR1 SGHAT, CDR2 FQNNGV. CDR3 length: 16 residues. The complete variable domain, with remaining parts taken from reference TRBV11-2 and TRBJ1-3, reads EAGVAQSPRYKIIEKRQSVAFWCNPISGHATLYWYQQILGQGPKLLIQFQNNGVVDDSQLPKDRFSAERLKGVDSTLKIQPAKLEDSAVYLCASSFNRADSGNTIYFGEGSWLTVV.

The chain joins TRBV7-6 to TRBJ2-3; the D is unclear. V lost 2 bases and J lost 1, with 13 bases in between. This CDR3 contains 16 residues. Germline CDR1 and CDR2: SGHVS and FNYEAQ. As DNA, the CDR3 is TGTGCCAGCAGCTTATCGCAGGCGTTGGGCACAGATACGCAGTATTTT. It codes for CASSLSQALGTDTQYF.

This chain connects TRBV6-2 or TRBV6-3 to TRBJ1-5; 8 nucleotides match TRBD1. V gave up 1 base and J gave up 3 bases; unmatched junction bases: 14. Germline CDR1 is MNHEY and CDR2 is SVGEGT. The CDR3 runs to 19 residues. CDR3 sequence: CASSYWDQGAQVYNQPQHF. DNA for the CDR3: TGTGCCAGCAGTTACTGGGATCAGGGGGCGCAGGTTTACAATCAGCCCCAGCATTTT.

A word on this clone: This same CDR3 is encoded by further DNA sequences in the sample. V usage is TRBV7-9 and J usage is TRBJ2-7; a possible D gene is TRBD2 (5 bases). The CDR3 has 11 amino acids. V lost 2 bases and J 6 bases, leaving 5 bases between the germline ends. Germline V gene lookup returns CDR1 SEHNR and CDR2 FQNEAQ (reference sequence). The CDR3 loop reads CASSLRGEQYF. As DNA, the CDR3 is TGTGCCAGCAGCTTACGGGGCGAGCAGTACTTC.

The chain links TRBV20-1 to TRBJ1-2; 7 nucleotides match TRBD1. Trimming removed 5 bases from V and 8 bases from J; junction bases left unmatched: 5. Germline CDR1 DFQATT, CDR2 SNEGSKA (reference sequence). This CDR3 is built from 11 residues. The CDR3 loop reads CSARRGPGYTF. For the CDR3, the DNA is TGCAGTGCTCGTAGGGGGCCCGGCTACACCTTC.

The chain has TRBV4-2 and TRBJ1-2, with TRBD1 matching over 9 bases. The CDR3 is made up of 16 amino acids. Germline CDR1 and CDR2: LGHNA and YNFKEQ. J lost 2 bases, V lost 1 base, and 5 bases had no gene match. Written as DNA, the CDR3 is TGTGCCAGCAGCCAAGTTGCCGGGACAGGGAACTATGGCTACACCTTC. Amino acid sequence: CASSQVAGTGNYGYTF.

The gene calls are TRBV2 and TRBJ2-3; D gene unclear. This CDR3 spans 13 amino acids. Looked up from germline, CDR1 is SNHLY and CDR2 is FYNNEI. V lost 3 bases and J 6 bases, leaving 10 bases between the germline ends. The CDR3 loop reads CASSEIRLDTQYF. In DNA form, the CDR3 reads TGTGCCAGCAGTGAGATTAGACTGGATACGCAGTATTTT.